These 8 T cell receptor beta chains came from one sample sequenced in a study of blood T cell repertoires in COVID-19. Sequencing was performed with immunoSEQ multiplex PCR; in TCRdb, only in-frame clones are kept and a portion is missing. In the table there are about 200,000 clones, more than 75% of which are singletons. The sample comprised PBMCs or T cells enriched from blood (not recorded which). The origin of the receptors is a man aged 35 to 55 with acute COVID-19.

This chain joins TRBV5-1 and TRBJ1-6; D ambiguous. The CDR3 sequence is 15 residues long. Germline V lookup: CDR1 SGHRS, CDR2 YFSETQ. V shed 0 bases and J shed 3 bases, with 7 bases lying between them. In nucleotides, the CDR3 is TGCGCCAGCAGCTTGGACAGATTCTATAATTCACCCCTCCACTTT. Its protein is CASSLDRFYNSPLHF.

The chain combines TRBV5-1 with TRBJ1-1, with D uncertain. The CDR3 has 15 residues. Trimming left V 0 bases short and J 8 bases short, with 17 bases between. The germline V gene has CDR1 SGHRS and CDR2 YFSETQ. CDR3 loop: CASSLESGWGREAFF. The CDR3 coding sequence is TGCGCCAGCAGCTTGGAGTCGGGGTGGGGAAGAGAAGCTTTCTTT.

The rearrangement links TRBV2 to TRBJ1-1; D is uncertain. V lost 4 bases and J lost 5, with 14 bases in between. The CDR3 covers 14 residues. From germline, CDR1 is SNHLY and CDR2 FYNNEI. The CDR3 reads CASSVLFGETEAFF. For the CDR3, the DNA is TGTGCCAGCAGTGTTCTATTCGGGGAAACTGAAGCTTTCTTT.

The V gene is TRBV5-1, the J gene TRBJ1-1, with D possibly being TRBD1 (6 bases). Germline V CDR1 and CDR2: SGHRS, YFSETQ. This CDR3 has 14 residues. Trimming took 0 bases from V and 4 from J, leaving 10 bases between them. CDR3 sequence (DNA): TGCGCCAGCAGCTTGGAACAGGGTGCCACTGAAGCTTTCTTT. It is translated as CASSLEQGATEAFF.

V and J are TRBV6-4 and TRBJ1-5; no clear D gene. Germline V gives CDR1 MRHNA, CDR2 SNTAGT. V was trimmed by 6 bases and J by 4 bases, leaving 16 bases between them. This CDR3 is 15 amino acids long. The CDR3 sequence: CASSVQNTPNQPQHF. CDR3 bases: TGTGCCAGCAGCGTGCAAAATACACCTAATCAGCCCCAGCATTTT.

The chain carries TRBV10-3 and TRBJ2-7, with 12 bases that match TRBD2. The CDR3 loop spans 17 amino acids. In germline, CDR1 is ENHRY, CDR2 SYGVKD. Trimming took 6 bases from V and 1 from J; bases not matched to a gene: 10. DNA of the CDR3: TGTGCCATCAGGCCGAGACTAGCGGGAGCGATATCCTACGAGCAGTACTTC. Protein sequence: CAIRPRLAGAISYEQYF.

The chain is built from TRBV29-1 and TRBJ2-5; 8 bases fit TRBD2. Trimming at V came to 6 bases and at J to 7 bases, leaving 10 bases not matched to a gene. Germline-derived CDR1 and CDR2 are SQVTM and ANQGSEA. This CDR3 is 13 amino acids long. The CDR3 DNA reads as TGCAGCGTGGAAATAGCGGGACTGTGGACCCAGTACTTC. Translating it yields CSVEIAGLWTQYF.

This CDR3 reads CASSLAGIVYNEQFF. As DNA, the CDR3 is TGCGCCAGCAGCTTGGCCGGTATTGTTTACAATGAGCAGTTCTTC. The chain has TRBV5-1 and TRBJ2-1; D unresolved. The CDR3 has 15 residues. V shed 0 bases and J shed 4 bases, with 11 bases lying between them. CDR1 is SGHRS, CDR2 YFSETQ, per germline.